Listed below are T cell receptor beta chains from one sample, sequenced in a study of OX40 agonist ivuxolimab in advanced cancers. The method was immunoSEQ multiplex PCR; TCRdb's version includes in-frame clones alone and lacks a portion of them. Among roughly 70,000 clones listed, about 85% were seen once. The sequenced sample was CD4+ or CD8+ T cells sorted from blood, obtained in a trial of the OX40 agonist ivuxolimab. These receptors were collected from an adult with an advanced solid tumor such as melanoma, head and neck, liver or kidney cancer. Both conserved end residues are part of each CDR3. The order of the fields is V gene, clone size, D gene, J gene, CDR3 DNA, CDR3 protein. A D gene is named only where the DNA matches it firmly. Clone size is not always given. Where it is, it says once, few, many or a class for expanded clones.

v_call: TRBV7-8; clone_size: NA; d_call: NA; j_call: TRBJ1-1; cdr3_nt: TGTGCCAGCAGCTTAGATTCACGGAACACTGAAGCTTTCTTT; cdr3_aa: CASSLDSRNTEAFF
v_call: TRBV4-3; clone_size: NA; d_call: NA; j_call: TRBJ2-7; cdr3_nt: TGCGCCAGCAGCCGGGGGGTAACAGGGAACTACGAGCAGTACTTC; cdr3_aa: CASSRGVTGNYEQYF
v_call: TRBV7-9; clone_size: NA; d_call: NA; j_call: TRBJ2-3; cdr3_nt: TGTGCCAGCAGCCCATGGGACTCCACAGATACGCAGTATTTT; cdr3_aa: CASSPWDSTDTQYF
v_call: TRBV6-6; clone_size: NA; d_call: NA; j_call: TRBJ2-7; cdr3_nt: TGTGCCAGCAGTTACGAGGAGGACTACGAGCAGTACTTC; cdr3_aa: CASSYEEDYEQYF
v_call: TRBV29-1; clone_size: NA; d_call: NA; j_call: TRBJ2-1; cdr3_nt: TGCAGCACAAACAGGGCATACAATGAGCAGTTCTTC; cdr3_aa: CSTNRAYNEQFF
v_call: TRBV5-6; clone_size: NA; d_call: NA; j_call: TRBJ2-7; cdr3_nt: TGTGCCAGCAGCTACGGCTACGAGCAGTACTTC; cdr3_aa: CASSYGYEQYF
v_call: TRBV5-4; clone_size: few; d_call: NA; j_call: TRBJ1-3; cdr3_nt: TGTGCCAGCAGCACAACAGGAGTCTCTGGAAACACCATATATTTT; cdr3_aa: CASSTTGVSGNTIYF
v_call: TRBV4-1; clone_size: NA; d_call: NA; j_call: TRBJ2-7; cdr3_nt: TGCGCCAGCAGCCAAGACGGACAGCTTTACGAGCAGTACTTC; cdr3_aa: CASSQDGQLYEQYF
v_call: TRBV10-1; clone_size: NA; d_call: TRBD2; j_call: TRBJ2-1; cdr3_nt: TGCGCCAGCAGTGGATTGGGACTAGCGGGAGATGAGCAGTTCTTC; cdr3_aa: CASSGLGLAGDEQFF
v_call: TRBV5-4; clone_size: once; d_call: NA; j_call: TRBJ2-3; cdr3_nt: TGTGCCAGCAGCCCTGGGCAGGGAACAGATACGCAGTATTTT; cdr3_aa: CASSPGQGTDTQYF
v_call: TRBV18; clone_size: NA; d_call: NA; j_call: TRBJ2-7; cdr3_nt: TGTGCCAGCTCACCCTCGACCGGGAGCTCCTACGAGCAGTACTTC; cdr3_aa: CASSPSTGSSYEQYF
v_call: TRBV10-3; clone_size: NA; d_call: NA; j_call: TRBJ2-5; cdr3_nt: TGTGCCATCAGTGAGGGGCAGGGTGAGGGGACCCAGTACTTC; cdr3_aa: CAISEGQGEGTQYF
v_call: TRBV6-5; clone_size: NA; d_call: NA; j_call: TRBJ2-1; cdr3_nt: TGTGCCAGCAGTTACGGGTCCACCGCTAACAATGAGCAGTTCTTC; cdr3_aa: CASSYGSTANNEQFF
v_call: TRBV6-1; clone_size: NA; d_call: NA; j_call: TRBJ2-3; cdr3_nt: TGTGCCAGCAGTCGGGACTTGGATACGCAGTATTTT; cdr3_aa: CASSRDLDTQYF